The T cell receptor beta chain under discussion was sequenced for a study of blood T cell repertoires in COVID-19. Study information: Acute and convalescent COVID-19 samples came from the United States, Italy and Spain. The analysed material was cDNA or gDNA that came from T cells, B-cell-depleted T cells, or PBMCs.

The CDR3 spans 17 residues. V lost 1 base and J lost 5, with 20 bases in between. Germline values: CDR1 SEHNR, CDR2 FQNEAQ (reference sequence). Profiling relied on immunoSEQ multiplex PCR, and the TCRdb table lists in-frame clones only, not all of them. Seen here are about 140,000 clones, approximately 80% observed once, and the top ten hold 1.5% to 2%. Within the 2 weeks before study entry, each person in the exposed group met a COVID-19 case. V gene TRBV7-9 combines with J gene TRBJ1-2, with D maybe TRBD1 (5 bases). The TCR was taken from a woman aged 18-29 years who had been exposed to COVID-19. Input material: PBMCs or T cells enriched from blood (not recorded which). The DNA for the CDR3 is TGTGCCAGCAGCTTAGGATCTGGGGCGAGAGAATTATATGGCTACACCTTC. It translates to CASSLGSGARELYGYTF.